Presented here are 32 T cell receptor beta chains from one specimen sequenced in a study of cytomegalovirus exposure and HLA in healthy donors. Vbeta (60) and Jbeta (13) primers were used in the PCR. Sequenced by immunoSEQ multiplex PCR; TCRdb stores in-frame clones only, minus some. The sample lists roughly 120,000 clones, 79% occurring once. Sequencing was carried out using PBMCs. Source of these receptors: a man aged 30 to 39 in good health and CMV-seropositive.

In its sample, this clone was seen a few times. V is TRBV5-4 and J is TRBJ1-1, with D unresolved. Between the trimmed V and J ends, which lost 4 bases and 1 base, there was a span of 17 bases. Germline CDR1 reads SGHNT; CDR2 reads YYREEE (reference sequence). The CDR3 consists of 16 residues. The CDR3 DNA follows: TGTGCCAGCAGCCCAGGAGGGAAGGGAGGGAACACTGAAGCTTTCTTT. This gives the protein CASSPGGKGGNTEAFF. The full variable domain, completed using reference TRBV5-4 and TRBJ1-1, is ETGVTQSPTHLIKTRGQQVTLRCSSQSGHNTVSWYQQALGQGPQFIFQYYREEENGRGNFPPRFSGLQFPNYSSELNVNALELDDSALYLCASSPGGKGGNTEAFFGQGTRLTVV.

The CDR3 DNA reads TGCGCCAGCAGCCAAATGACAGCTAATCAGCCCCAGCATTTT. Amino acid sequence: CASSQMTANQPQHF. The chain employs TRBV4-1 and TRBJ1-5, with a tentative D call TRBD1 (5 bases). V was cut by 2 bases and J by 4 bases, with 9 bases left in between. Germline V gives CDR1 MGHRA, CDR2 YSYEKL. CDR3 length equals 14 residues.

J is TRBJ2-7 and V is TRBV9, with 12 bases fitting TRBD2. CDR1 SGDLS and CDR2 YYNGEE come from the germline V gene. There are 16 residues in the CDR3. V lost 4 bases, J lost 10 bases, and 15 bases stayed unmatched. The CDR3 nucleotides are TGTGCCAGCAGCCCCCTAGCGGGGGGGCGACCGGGGCAACAGTACTTC. Protein: CASSPLAGGRPGQQYF.

A note on this clone: Other nucleotide sequences from this sample produce the same CDR3. This chain connects TRBV19 to TRBJ2-1; D unresolved. The V gene's germline CDR1 is LNHDA and CDR2 SQIVND (reference sequence). The CDR3 consists of 14 residues. V shed 9 bases and J shed 0 bases, with 12 bases lying between them. The CDR3 DNA is TGTGCCAGCCACCGGAGCAACTCCTACAATGAGCAGTTCTTC. Translating gives CASHRSNSYNEQFF.

The chain couples TRBV19 to TRBJ2-2; TRBD1 matches 7 bases. With 8 bases clipped from V and 5 bases from J, the junction kept 23 bases outside the gene matches. CDR1 and CDR2 (germline): LNHDA, SQIVND (reference sequence). The CDR3 totals 19 residues. In nucleotides, the CDR3 is TGTGCCAGTGGGACAGTCGGGCTGGACCCCCCCCGATGGACCGGGGAGCTGTTTTTT. It codes for CASGTVGLDPPRWTGELFF.

V and J are TRBV11-2 and TRBJ2-3; 8 positions agree with TRBD1. The CDR3 totals 16 residues. Trimming took 5 bases from V and 3 from J; bases not matched to a gene: 10. Germline values: CDR1 SGHAT, CDR2 FQNNGV. Here the CDR3 reads CASSPGADRVTDTQYF. The CDR3 nucleotides are TGTGCCAGCAGCCCGGGGGCGGACAGGGTTACAGATACGCAGTATTTT.

V and J are TRBV5-1 and TRBJ2-1; 12 bases map to TRBD2. This CDR3 contains 17 residues. CDR1 is SGHRS and CDR2 is YFSETQ in the germline V gene. Trimming cost V 6 bases and J 9 bases; bases outside gene matches: 16. CDR3 nucleotides: TGCGCCAGCAACTCCCGCCCCCTAGCGGGGGGGCCCGGTGAGCAGTTCTTC. This encodes CASNSRPLAGGPGEQFF.

As concerns this clone: The same CDR3 can be traced to other DNA sequences in this sample. This chain's CDR3 is CASSSQGAGEQYF. The CDR3, as DNA: TGTGCCAGCAGTTCCCAGGGGGCCGGGGAGCAGTACTTC. The V call is TRBV2, the J call TRBJ2-7; 8 bases are a match to TRBD1. V dropped 5 bases and J dropped 7; count of bases not matched to a gene: 7. CDR3 size: 13 residues. The germline gives CDR1 SNHLY, CDR2 FYNNEI.

V gene TRBV19 combines with J gene TRBJ2-7; 12 nucleotides line up with TRBD2. The ends lost 4 bases at V and 4 bases at J; junction bases unmatched: 5. From germline, CDR1 is LNHDA and CDR2 SQIVND (reference sequence). There are 15 residues in the CDR3. CDR3 nucleotide sequence: TGTGCCAGTAGTAAGACTAGCGGGAGTCCATACGAGCAGTACTTC. This translates into CASSKTSGSPYEQYF.

The chain employs TRBV7-2 and TRBJ2-7, with 7 bases that match TRBD2. V gave up 5 bases and J gave up 3 bases; unmatched junction bases: 4. Germline-derived CDR1 and CDR2 are SGHTA and FQGNSA. CDR3 length equals 13 residues. The CDR3 nucleotides are TGTGCCAGCAGCCTGGGGGGGGGCTACGAGCAGTACTTC. It yields the protein CASSLGGGYEQYF.

The chain joins TRBV5-4 to TRBJ1-2, with 11 bases fitting TRBD1. The V segment lost 3 bases and the J segment 6 bases; nucleotides outside the gene matches: 7. Germline values: CDR1 SGHNT, CDR2 YYREEE (reference sequence). This CDR3 contains 15 residues. CDR3 nucleotide sequence: TGTGCCAGCAGCTCCCGGGACAGGGGGAGACATGGCTACACCTTC. Translated, it gives CASSSRDRGRHGYTF. Looking up the rest from reference TRBV5-4 and TRBJ1-2 gives the full variable domain: ETGVTQSPTHLIKTRGQQVTLRCSSQSGHNTVSWYQQALGQGPQFIFQYYREEENGRGNFPPRFSGLQFPNYSSELNVNALELDDSALYLCASSSRDRGRHGYTFGSGTRLTVV.

The chain couples TRBV9 to TRBJ2-5; tentatively, D is TRBD2 (5 bases). The germline V and J ends were trimmed by 3 bases and 2 bases, with 35 bases remaining between them. The length of the CDR3 is 22 residues. Per the germline V gene, CDR1 is SGDLS and CDR2 is YYNGEE. The CDR3 here is CASSEETLGFCGLDPLQETQYF. Written as DNA, the CDR3 is TGTGCCAGCAGCGAAGAGACATTAGGGTTTTGCGGGCTCGATCCTTTACAAGAGACCCAGTACTTC. The full variable domain, its missing parts supplied by reference TRBV9 and TRBJ2-5, is DSGVTQTPKHLITATGQRVTLRCSPRSGDLSVYWYQQSLDQGLQFLIQYYNGEERAKGNILERFSAQQFPDLHSELNLSSLELGDSALYFCASSEETLGFCGLDPLQETQYFGPGTRLLVL.

V gene TRBV9 combines with J gene TRBJ2-7; a weak D match, TRBD2 (5 bases). The length of the CDR3 is 14 residues. Trimming removed 4 bases at V and 1 base at J, with 12 bases between. The germline V gene has CDR1 SGDLS and CDR2 YYNGEE. CDR3 DNA: TGTGCCAGCAGCTCCTCAACGGGATCCTACGAGCAGTACTTC. It codes for CASSSSTGSYEQYF.

This clone was counted between two and nine times. The V and J genes are TRBV4-3 and TRBJ1-1; D gene ambiguous. This CDR3 region has 13 residues. Germline CDR1 and CDR2: LGHNA and YSLEER. Trimming removed 3 bases at V and 3 bases at J, with 8 bases between. The CDR3 protein is CASSQGKYTEAFF. CDR3 DNA sequence: TGCGCCAGCAGCCAGGGCAAGTACACTGAAGCTTTCTTT.

This clone has just a few counts. This chain joins TRBV5-4 and TRBJ2-7; possibly TRBD2 for D (6 bases). This CDR3 is built from 13 residues. The germline gives CDR1 SGHNT, CDR2 YYREEE (reference sequence). V lost 4 bases to trimming and J lost 7 bases, with 15 bases between them. CDR3 nucleotides: TGTGCCAGCAGCCGGGGACTGGGGGTGGAGCAGTACTTC. Its protein is CASSRGLGVEQYF. Variable domain in full (rest from reference TRBV5-4 and TRBJ2-7): ETGVTQSPTHLIKTRGQQVTLRCSSQSGHNTVSWYQQALGQGPQFIFQYYREEENGRGNFPPRFSGLQFPNYSSELNVNALELDDSALYLCASSRGLGVEQYFGPGTRLTVT.

The chain carries TRBV18 and TRBJ2-1, with D uncertain. Between the trimmed V and J ends, which lost 4 bases and 0 bases, there was a span of 10 bases. Germline V gene data show CDR1 as KGHSH and CDR2 as LQKENI. The CDR3 has 15 residues. CDR3 in DNA: TGTGCCAGCTCACTCCTCTCGGGCTCCTACAATGAGCAGTTCTTC. It translates to CASSLLSGSYNEQFF.

The chain carries TRBV6-1 and TRBJ1-1; D is unclear. The CDR3 is 13 residues long. Germline V CDR1 and CDR2: MNHNS, SASEGT. Trimming left V 4 bases short and J 5 bases short, with 11 bases between. The CDR3 protein is CASSVERGTEAFF. CDR3 nucleotides: TGTGCCAGCAGTGTCGAGCGGGGAACTGAAGCTTTCTTT.

The genes are TRBV11-1 and TRBJ1-1; D uncertain. Between the trimmed V and J ends, which lost 4 bases and 1 base, there was a span of 10 bases. The germline CDR1 and CDR2 sequences are SGHAT and FQDESV (reference sequence). The length of the CDR3 is 14 residues. CDR3 nucleotides: TGTGCCAGCAGCTCGAGTTTCGCGAACACTGAAGCTTTCTTT. Translating gives CASSSSFANTEAFF.

The chain combines TRBV12-5 with TRBJ2-1; 9 bases match TRBD2. The V and J ends lost 2 bases and 2 bases, in that order; junction bases with no gene match: 10. This CDR3 is 18 amino acids long. Germline CDR1 is LGHNT and CDR2 is FRNRAP. DNA of the CDR3: TGTGCTAGTGGTTTGCGACGCGGGAGGGCCTGTCCCTACAATGAGCAGTTCTTC. Its protein is CASGLRRGRACPYNEQFF.

V and J are TRBV5-5 and TRBJ1-1, with D unclear. Trimming pared 4 bases from V and 6 bases from J, leaving 13 bases between. CDR3 size: 13 residues. CDR1 is SGHKS and CDR2 is YYEKEE in the germline V gene (reference sequence). The CDR3 DNA follows: TGTGCCAGCAGCGATATCACACCGCCTGAAGCTTTCTTT. Encoded protein: CASSDITPPEAFF.

CDR3 region: CASSYSIQGNTEAFF. CDR3 sequence (DNA): TGTGCCAGCAGTTACTCGATACAGGGGAACACTGAAGCTTTCTTT. This chain joins TRBV6-6 and TRBJ1-1; D might be TRBD1 (6 bases). This CDR3 is 15 amino acids long. V lost 0 bases, J lost 1 base, and 9 bases lay in between. Germline V lookup: CDR1 MNHNY, CDR2 SVGAGI (reference sequence).

As to this clone: The junction and the germline gene differ at one end; a read error may be behind it. V is TRBV6-4 and J is TRBJ2-4, with D perhaps matching TRBD1 (5 bases). CDR1 is MRHNA, CDR2 SNTAGT, per germline. The CDR3 totals 15 residues. CDR3: CASIKEQVYKNSQYF. Written as DNA, the CDR3 is TGTGCCAGCATCAAAGAACAGGTGTACAAAAACAGTCAGTACTTC.

This clone was counted a single time. The V gene is TRBV7-2, the J gene TRBJ2-3, with a weak D call TRBD2 (6 bases). This CDR3 has 16 amino acids. Germline CDR1 is SGHTA and CDR2 is FQGNSA. Trimming pared 2 bases from V and 2 bases from J, leaving 14 bases between. For the CDR3, the DNA is TGTGCCAGCAGCTTAAGGAAGCGGACTAACACAGATACGCAGTATTTT. Protein product: CASSLRKRTNTDTQYF.

The chain carries TRBV5-4 and TRBJ2-7; the match to TRBD2 covers 14 bases. The trim removed 5 bases at V and 3 bases at J, leaving 10 bases unmatched. The CDR3 is made up of 17 amino acids. The germline CDR1 and CDR2 sequences are SGHNT and YYREEE (reference sequence). CDR3 protein: CASSPGLAGGVGYEQYF. The CDR3, as DNA: TGTGCCAGCAGTCCTGGACTAGCGGGAGGCGTTGGCTACGAGCAGTACTTC.

The rearrangement links TRBV5-1 to TRBJ1-5, with D perhaps TRBD1 (5 bases). This CDR3 is built from 15 residues. Looked up from germline, CDR1 is SGHRS and CDR2 is YFSETQ. V was shortened by 1 base and J by 2 bases, with 10 bases between the two germline ends. The CDR3 loop is CASSLMSGGNQPQHF. The CDR3 bases are TGCGCCAGCAGCTTGATGTCGGGGGGCAATCAGCCCCAGCATTTT.

This clone was found once. The V and J genes are TRBV5-1 and TRBJ1-2; TRBD1 agrees at 7 bases. J was trimmed by 4 bases and V by 7 bases; bases with no gene match: 7. Germline-derived CDR1 and CDR2 are SGHRS and YFSETQ. This CDR3 has 13 residues. The CDR3 DNA is TGCGCCAGCCGAGAGGGGGCTGGCTATGGCTACACCTTC. Its protein is CASREGAGYGYTF.

The chain uses TRBV11-2 and TRBJ2-1, with 10 positions matching TRBD1. This CDR3 has 16 residues. Trimming at V came to 8 bases and at J to 3 bases, leaving 10 bases not matched to a gene. Germline V gene data show CDR1 as SGHAT and CDR2 as FQNNGV. CDR3 nucleotides: TGTGCCAGCGGTTCGGTAGACAGGGGGCTCTACAATGAGCAGTTCTTC. The encoded protein is CASGSVDRGLYNEQFF.

V and J are TRBV5-1 and TRBJ2-7, with TRBD1 matching over 8 bases. Germline CDR1 is SGHRS and CDR2 is YFSETQ. This CDR3 region has 15 residues. The V gene end was trimmed by 1 base and the J gene end by 2 bases; junction bases not matched to a gene: 5. This CDR3 is CASSLQPGGPYEQYF. The CDR3 coding sequence is TGCGCCAGCAGCTTGCAGCCAGGGGGCCCCTACGAGCAGTACTTC. Full variable domain (missing parts from reference TRBV5-1 and TRBJ2-7): KAGVTQTPRYLIKTRGQQVTLSCSPISGHRSVSWYQQTPGQGLQFLFEYFSETQRNKGNFPGRFSGRQFSNSRSEMNVSTLELGDSALYLCASSLQPGGPYEQYFGPGTRLTVT.

With respect to this clone: Germline is not matched at one junction end, which may reflect a read error. The chain uses TRBV2 and TRBJ2-6, with D perhaps TRBD1 (5 bases). Germline V gene data show CDR1 as SNHLY and CDR2 as FYNNEI. The length of the CDR3 is 14 residues. Here the CDR3 DNA reads TGTGCCAGCAGTGTTAGCTCTGGGGCCAACGGCCTGACTTTC. Amino acids: CASSVSSGANGLTF.

V usage is TRBV13 and J usage is TRBJ2-3; TRBD1 matches at 7 bases. The CDR3 runs to 15 residues. V shed 5 bases and J 2 bases; nucleotides not matched to a gene: 7. Per germline, CDR1 PRHDT and CDR2 FYEKMQ (reference sequence). The CDR3 loop reads CASSHRTGNTDTQYF. DNA for the CDR3: TGTGCCAGCAGCCACCGGACAGGCAACACAGATACGCAGTATTTT.

The gene calls are TRBV12-5 and TRBJ1-2, with D uncertain. The germline V gene has CDR1 LGHNT and CDR2 FRNRAP. Trimming pared 10 bases from V and 4 bases from J, leaving 7 bases between. This CDR3 region has 10 residues. The CDR3 DNA reads TGTGCTAAGAGAGTCTATGGCTACACCTTC. This encodes CAKRVYGYTF.

The chain joins TRBV6-1 to TRBJ2-1; D possibly corresponds to TRBD1 (5 bases). Trimming removed 6 bases from V and 5 bases from J, with 11 bases in between. The CDR3 has 13 residues. The V gene's germline CDR1 is MNHNS and CDR2 SASEGT. CDR3 amino acids: CASRVGHHNEQFF. The CDR3 DNA reads as TGTGCCAGCAGAGTAGGACATCACAATGAGCAGTTCTTC.